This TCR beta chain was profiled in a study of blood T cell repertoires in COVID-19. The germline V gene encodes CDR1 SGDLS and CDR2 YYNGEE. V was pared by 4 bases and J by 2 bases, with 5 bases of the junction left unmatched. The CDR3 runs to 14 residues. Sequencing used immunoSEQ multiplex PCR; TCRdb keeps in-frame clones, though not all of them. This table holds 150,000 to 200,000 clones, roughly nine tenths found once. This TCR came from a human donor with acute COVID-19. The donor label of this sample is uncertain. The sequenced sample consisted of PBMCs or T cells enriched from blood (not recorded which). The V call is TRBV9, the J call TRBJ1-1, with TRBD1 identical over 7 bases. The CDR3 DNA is TGTGCCAGCAGCAAAACAGGGGTTAACACTGAAGCTTTCTTT. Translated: CASSKTGVNTEAFF.